This entry concerns a single T cell receptor (beta chain). No antigen is known for it. Taken from the germline V gene, the CDR1 and CDR2 loops are SQVTM and ANQGSEA. Reading from cysteine to phenylalanine, the CDR3 counts 12 amino acids. No DNA is recorded. Library method: 5' RACE. The input for every TCR library was roughly 3.5 ug of total RNA. cDNA was synthesized with SMARTScribe reverse transcriptase in eight separate reactions per sample. During cDNA synthesis, unique molecular identifiers containing a 6-nucleotide sample barcode were introduced by template switching. Two nested PCRs of 16 and 9 cycles amplified the TCRalpha and TCRbeta cDNA, and bead purification followed each PCR. Before amplification, the cDNA was treated with uracil DNA-glycosylase and purified using the QIAquick PCR purification kit. In the second PCR, Illumina TruSeq-compatible adapters and sample-specific barcodes were added. Library quality and concentration were assessed using TapeStation and Qubit, and about 5 ng of each library was pooled. Sequencing of the pooled libraries was done on an Illumina HiSeq2500 single-index Rapid Run using custom sequencing primers and 2 x 100 bp reads. Per the original workflow: PCR and sequencing errors were corrected by UMI-based consensus assembly using MiGEC version 1.2.6. MiXCR version 2.1.1 was used to carry out V(D)J alignment, clonotype assembly and CDR3 extraction. Gene usage, clonotype sharing and MAIT/NKT TCR abundance were normalised by analysing the top 1000, 10 000 and 20 000 clonotypes per sample. Diversity was computed as the inverse Simpson index with the vegan R package after downsampling to 27 000 UMIs. Paired Mann-Whitney U tests on discordant twin pairs were used, with Benjamini-Hochberg multiple-testing correction. Based on TCRdb reprocessing of the reads, there is one entry per CDR3 protein sequence, and DNA is missing. The V and J calls reflect TCRdb's pipeline rather than the authors' work. The record for this sample contains approximately 380,000 distinct CDR3 sequences. The ten largest clones capture around 2.6% of the sample.

The data were taken from a study of monozygotic twins with inflammatory bowel disease (dated by TCRdb to between 2018 and 2020). As for the study more broadly: The full study comprised about 28 monozygotic twin pairs: nine German pairs (four IBD-concordant, five IBD-discordant) and 19 IBD-discordant Danish pairs. Disease-associated traits were sought mainly through comparisons between IBD patients and their genetically identical healthy co-twins within discordant pairs. Each individual had, on average, about 151 000 unique TCRalpha sequences and 181 000 unique TCRbeta sequences available for analysis.

From each donor, an approximately 2.5 ml peripheral blood sample was drawn into PAXgene tubes and stored at -80 degrees C. Total RNA was isolated from whole blood with the PAXgene blood miRNA kit on an automated QIAcube, without T cell sorting. Peripheral blood from monozygotic twin pairs who were concordant or discordant for inflammatory bowel disease underwent deep TCRalpha and TCRbeta repertoire profiling using unique molecular barcoding. Smoking habits were recorded for all twin pairs, and individuals were classified as current, former or never smokers. On the study overall, not on this receptor specifically: Concordant and discordant twins showed no difference in repertoire similarity, possibly because of limited statistical power. IBD patients had lower TCRbeta repertoire diversity, measured by the inverse Simpson index, than their healthy co-twins. Distinction between different T cell subtypes could not be achieved in the analysis. Fewer clonotypes were shared with other individuals by IBD patients than by healthy twins, most markedly in patients showing signs of disease activity. Differing immunosuppressive treatments among patients may have added background noise and inter-individual variability to the repertoires. No single strong signal or clonotype linked to IBD turned up in the results, so the idea that one exists was not supported.

This TCR was sampled from a human donor with ulcerative colitis or Crohn's disease, or a healthy co-twin of an affected twin (not recorded which). Sequences were obtained from blood. This receptor chain uses TRBV29-1 and TRBJ2-7. CDR3 region: CSVQEVTYEQYF.